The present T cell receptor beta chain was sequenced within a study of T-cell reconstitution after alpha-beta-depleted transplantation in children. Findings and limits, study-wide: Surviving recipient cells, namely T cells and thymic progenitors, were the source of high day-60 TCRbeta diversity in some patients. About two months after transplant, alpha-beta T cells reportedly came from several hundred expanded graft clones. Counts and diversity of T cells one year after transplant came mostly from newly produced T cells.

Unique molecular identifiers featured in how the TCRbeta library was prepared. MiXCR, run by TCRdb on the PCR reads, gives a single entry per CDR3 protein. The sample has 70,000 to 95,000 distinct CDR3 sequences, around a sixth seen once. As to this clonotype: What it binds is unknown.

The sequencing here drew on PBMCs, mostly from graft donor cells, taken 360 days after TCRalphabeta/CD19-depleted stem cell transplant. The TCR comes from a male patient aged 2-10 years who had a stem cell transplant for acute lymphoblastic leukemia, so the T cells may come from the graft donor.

CDR3 region: CASSPPGASSYNEQFF. The CDR3 DNA reads as TGTGCCAGCAGCCCACCCGGGGCAAGCTCCTACAATGAGCAGTTCTTC. V gene TRBV7-9 combines with J gene TRBJ2-1; tentatively, D is TRBD1 or TRBD2 (5 bases each). This CDR3 is built from 16 residues. Between the trimmed V and J ends, which lost 5 bases and 0 bases, there was a span of 14 bases. Germline CDR1 SEHNR, CDR2 FQNEAQ (reference sequence).